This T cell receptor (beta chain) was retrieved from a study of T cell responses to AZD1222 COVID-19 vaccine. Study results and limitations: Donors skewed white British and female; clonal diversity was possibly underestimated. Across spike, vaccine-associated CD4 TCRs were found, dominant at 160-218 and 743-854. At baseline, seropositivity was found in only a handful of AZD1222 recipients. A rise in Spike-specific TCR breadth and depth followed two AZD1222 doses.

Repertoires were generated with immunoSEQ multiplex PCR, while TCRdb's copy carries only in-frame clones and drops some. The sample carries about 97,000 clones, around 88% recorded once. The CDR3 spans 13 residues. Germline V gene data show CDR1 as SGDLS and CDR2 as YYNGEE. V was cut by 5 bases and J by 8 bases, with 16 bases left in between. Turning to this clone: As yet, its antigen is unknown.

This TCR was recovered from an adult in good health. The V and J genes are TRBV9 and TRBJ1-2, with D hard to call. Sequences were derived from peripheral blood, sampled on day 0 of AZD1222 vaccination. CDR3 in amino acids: CASSPLEVGGYTF. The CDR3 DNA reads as TGTGCCAGCAGTCCCCTGGAGGTAGGAGGCTACACCTTC.